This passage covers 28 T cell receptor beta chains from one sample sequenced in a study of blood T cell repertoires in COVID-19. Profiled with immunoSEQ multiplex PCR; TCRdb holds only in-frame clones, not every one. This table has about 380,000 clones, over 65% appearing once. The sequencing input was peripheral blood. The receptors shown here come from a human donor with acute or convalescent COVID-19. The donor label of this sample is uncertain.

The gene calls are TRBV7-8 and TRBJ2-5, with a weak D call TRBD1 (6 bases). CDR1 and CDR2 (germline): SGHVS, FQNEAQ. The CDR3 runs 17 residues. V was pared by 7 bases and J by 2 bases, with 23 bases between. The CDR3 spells CASTPSTLDRRQETQYF. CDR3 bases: TGTGCCAGCACACCCTCCACCCTTGACAGGCGACAAGAGACCCAGTACTTC.

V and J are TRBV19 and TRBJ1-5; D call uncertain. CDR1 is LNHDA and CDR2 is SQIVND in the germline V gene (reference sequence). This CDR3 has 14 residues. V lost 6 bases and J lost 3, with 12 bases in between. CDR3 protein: CASRGRQDNQPQHF. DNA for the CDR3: TGTGCCAGTAGGGGGAGGCAGGACAATCAGCCCCAGCATTTT.

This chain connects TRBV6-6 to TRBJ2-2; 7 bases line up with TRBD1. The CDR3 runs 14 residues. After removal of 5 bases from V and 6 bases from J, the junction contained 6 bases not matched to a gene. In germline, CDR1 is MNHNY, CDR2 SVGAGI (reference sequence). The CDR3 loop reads CASSRPQGAGELFF. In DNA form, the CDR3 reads TGTGCCAGCAGTAGACCTCAGGGGGCCGGGGAGCTGTTTTTT.

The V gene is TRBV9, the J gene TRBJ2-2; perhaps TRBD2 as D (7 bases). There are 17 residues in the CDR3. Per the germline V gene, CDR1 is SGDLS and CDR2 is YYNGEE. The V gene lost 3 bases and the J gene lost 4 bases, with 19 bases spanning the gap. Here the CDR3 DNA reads TGTGCCAGCAGCGGAACCTGGGGGGGCGAAGGCACCGGGGAGCTGTTTTTT. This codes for CASSGTWGGEGTGELFF.

The CDR3 region is CASSLTGVRGGYTF. The CDR3 nucleotides are TGTGCCAGCAGCTTAACAGGGGTTCGAGGAGGCTACACCTTC. This rearrangement joins TRBV7-9 to TRBJ1-2; 7 bases fit TRBD1. Germline V gene data show CDR1 as SEHNR and CDR2 as FQNEAQ (reference sequence). The length of the CDR3 is 14 residues. Trimming cost V 2 bases and J 8 bases; bases outside gene matches: 8.

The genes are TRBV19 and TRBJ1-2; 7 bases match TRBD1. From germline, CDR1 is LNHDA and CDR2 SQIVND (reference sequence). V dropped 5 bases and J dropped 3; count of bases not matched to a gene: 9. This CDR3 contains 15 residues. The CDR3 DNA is TGTGCCAGTAGTGCCTGGAGGGGGCTCGACTATGGCTACACCTTC. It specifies CASSAWRGLDYGYTF.

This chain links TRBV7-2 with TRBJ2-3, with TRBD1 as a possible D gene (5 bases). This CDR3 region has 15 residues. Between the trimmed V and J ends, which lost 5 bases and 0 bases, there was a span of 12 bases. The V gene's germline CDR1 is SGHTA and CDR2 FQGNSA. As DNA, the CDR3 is TGTGCCAGCAGCCCCCAGGGTATAAGCACAGATACGCAGTATTTT. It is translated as CASSPQGISTDTQYF.

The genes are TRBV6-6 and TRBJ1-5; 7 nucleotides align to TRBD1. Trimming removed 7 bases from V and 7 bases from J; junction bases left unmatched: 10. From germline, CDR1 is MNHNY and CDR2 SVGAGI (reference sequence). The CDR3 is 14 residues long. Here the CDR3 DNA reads TGTGCCAGCACCCCCGACAGGGCCGGGCAGCCCCAGCATTTT. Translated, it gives CASTPDRAGQPQHF.

The CDR3 DNA follows: TGTGCCAGTAGTATAGTACTAGCCGAGTACAATGAGCAGTTCTTC. Its translation: CASSIVLAEYNEQFF. The chain links TRBV19 to TRBJ2-1, with a weak D call TRBD2 (6 bases). The CDR3 sequence is 15 residues long. The germline V gene has CDR1 LNHDA and CDR2 SQIVND (reference sequence). V gave up 1 base and J gave up 4 bases, with 11 bases separating them.

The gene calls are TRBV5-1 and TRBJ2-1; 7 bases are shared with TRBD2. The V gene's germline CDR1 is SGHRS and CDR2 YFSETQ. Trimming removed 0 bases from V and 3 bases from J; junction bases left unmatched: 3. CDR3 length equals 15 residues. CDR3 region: CASSLAGGHYNEQFF. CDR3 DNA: TGCGCCAGCAGCTTGGCGGGAGGTCACTACAATGAGCAGTTCTTC.

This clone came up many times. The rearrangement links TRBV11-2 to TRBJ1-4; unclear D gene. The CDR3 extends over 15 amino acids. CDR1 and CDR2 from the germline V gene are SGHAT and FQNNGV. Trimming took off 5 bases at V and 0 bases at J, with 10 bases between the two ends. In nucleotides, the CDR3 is TGTGCCAGCAGCCTTACAGCTACAACTAATGAAAAACTGTTTTTT. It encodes CASSLTATTNEKLFF.

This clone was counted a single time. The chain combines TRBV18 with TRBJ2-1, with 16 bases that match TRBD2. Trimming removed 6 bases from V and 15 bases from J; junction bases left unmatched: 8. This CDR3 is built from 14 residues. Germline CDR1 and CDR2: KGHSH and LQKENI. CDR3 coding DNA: TGTGCCAGCTCTTCAGGGACTAGCGGGAGGGCATGGTTCTTC. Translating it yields CASSSGTSGRAWFF.

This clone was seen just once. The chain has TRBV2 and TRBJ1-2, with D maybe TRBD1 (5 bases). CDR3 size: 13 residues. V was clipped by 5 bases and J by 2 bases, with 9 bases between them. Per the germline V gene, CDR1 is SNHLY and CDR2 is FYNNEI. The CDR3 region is CASSQQVNYGYTF. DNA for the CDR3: TGTGCCAGCAGTCAACAGGTGAACTATGGCTACACCTTC.

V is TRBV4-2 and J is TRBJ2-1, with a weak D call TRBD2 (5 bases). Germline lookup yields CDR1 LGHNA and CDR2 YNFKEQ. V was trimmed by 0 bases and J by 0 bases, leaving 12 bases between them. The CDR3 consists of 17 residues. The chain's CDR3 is CASSQELGFSSYNEQFF. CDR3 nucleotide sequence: TGTGCCAGCAGCCAAGAACTAGGCTTCAGCTCCTACAATGAGCAGTTCTTC.

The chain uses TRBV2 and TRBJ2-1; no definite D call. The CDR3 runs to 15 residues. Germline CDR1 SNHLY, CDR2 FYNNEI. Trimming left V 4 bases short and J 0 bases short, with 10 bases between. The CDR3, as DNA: TGTGCCAGCAGTGGGTCAGTCAGCTCCTACAATGAGCAGTTCTTC. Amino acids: CASSGSVSSYNEQFF.

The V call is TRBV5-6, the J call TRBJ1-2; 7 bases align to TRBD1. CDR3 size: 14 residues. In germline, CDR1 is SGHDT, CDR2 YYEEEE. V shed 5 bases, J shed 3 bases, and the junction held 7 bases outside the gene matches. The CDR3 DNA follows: TGTGCCAGCAGTTCTCGACAGGGACACTATGGCTACACCTTC. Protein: CASSSRQGHYGYTF.

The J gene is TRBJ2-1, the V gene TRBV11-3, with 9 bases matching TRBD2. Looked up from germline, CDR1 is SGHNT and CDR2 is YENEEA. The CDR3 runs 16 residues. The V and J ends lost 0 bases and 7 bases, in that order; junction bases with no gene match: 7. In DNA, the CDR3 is TGTGCCAGCAGCTTAGAAGGTAGCGGGAGTAGGAATGAGCAGTTCTTC. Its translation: CASSLEGSGSRNEQFF.

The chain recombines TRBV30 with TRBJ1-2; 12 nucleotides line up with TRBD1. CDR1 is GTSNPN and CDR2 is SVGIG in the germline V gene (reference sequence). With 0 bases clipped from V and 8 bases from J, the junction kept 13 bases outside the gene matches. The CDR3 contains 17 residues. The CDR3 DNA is TGTGCCTGGAGTGTATCCGGGACAGGGGGCTTTTTTAGGGGCTACACCTTC. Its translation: CAWSVSGTGGFFRGYTF.

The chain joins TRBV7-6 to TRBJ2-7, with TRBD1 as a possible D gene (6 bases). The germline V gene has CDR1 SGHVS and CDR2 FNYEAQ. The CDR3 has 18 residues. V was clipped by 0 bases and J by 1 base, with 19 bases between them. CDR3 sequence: CASSLATMDSGQSYEQYF. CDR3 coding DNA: TGTGCCAGCAGCTTAGCGACTATGGACAGCGGCCAATCCTACGAGCAGTACTTC.

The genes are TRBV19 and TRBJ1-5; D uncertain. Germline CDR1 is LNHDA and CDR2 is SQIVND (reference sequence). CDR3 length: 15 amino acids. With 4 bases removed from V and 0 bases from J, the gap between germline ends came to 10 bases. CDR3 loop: CASSTYVGSNQPQHF. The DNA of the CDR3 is TGTGCCAGTAGTACCTACGTTGGTAGCAATCAGCCCCAGCATTTT.

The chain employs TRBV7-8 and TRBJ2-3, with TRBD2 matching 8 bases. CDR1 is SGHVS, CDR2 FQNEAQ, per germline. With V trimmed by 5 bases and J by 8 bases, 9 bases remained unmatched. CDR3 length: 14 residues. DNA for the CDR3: TGTGCCAGCAGCAGGCGGGAGGCCCTAGGTACGCAGTATTTT. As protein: CASSRREALGTQYF.

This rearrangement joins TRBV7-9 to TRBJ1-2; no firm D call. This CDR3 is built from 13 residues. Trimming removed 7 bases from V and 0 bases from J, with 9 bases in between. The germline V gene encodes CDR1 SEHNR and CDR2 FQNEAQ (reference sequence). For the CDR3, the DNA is TGTGCCAGCACGCGACACACTAACTATGGCTACACCTTC. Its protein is CASTRHTNYGYTF. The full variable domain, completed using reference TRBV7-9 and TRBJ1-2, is DTGVSQNPRHKITKRGQNVTFRCDPISEHNRLYWYRQTLGQGPEFLTYFQNEAQLEKSRLLSDRFSAERPKGSFSTLEIQRTEQGDSAMYLCASTRHTNYGYTFGSGTRLTVV.

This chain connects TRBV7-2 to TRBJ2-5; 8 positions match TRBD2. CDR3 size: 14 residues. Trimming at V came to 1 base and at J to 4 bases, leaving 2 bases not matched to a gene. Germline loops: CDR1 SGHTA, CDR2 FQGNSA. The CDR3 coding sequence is TGTGCCAGCAGCTTAGGGGCGGGGGGAGAGACCCAGTACTTC. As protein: CASSLGAGGETQYF.

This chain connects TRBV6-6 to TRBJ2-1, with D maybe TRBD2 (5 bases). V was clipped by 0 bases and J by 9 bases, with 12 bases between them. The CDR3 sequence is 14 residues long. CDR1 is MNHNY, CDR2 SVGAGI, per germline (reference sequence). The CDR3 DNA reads TGTGCCAGCAGTTACTCGAGGGAGTTGGGTGAGCAGTTCTTC. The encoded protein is CASSYSRELGEQFF.

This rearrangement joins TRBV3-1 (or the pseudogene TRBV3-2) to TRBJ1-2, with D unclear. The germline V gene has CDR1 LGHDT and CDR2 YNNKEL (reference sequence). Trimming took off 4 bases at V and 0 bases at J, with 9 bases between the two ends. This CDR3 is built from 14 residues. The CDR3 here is CASSLFGTNYGYTF. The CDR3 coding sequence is TGTGCCAGCAGCCTCTTTGGCACTAACTATGGCTACACCTTC.

The CDR3 reads CASKGFGEQYF. The CDR3 DNA reads as TGTGCCAGCAAGGGGTTCGGGGAGCAGTACTTC. The V call is TRBV6-5, the J call TRBJ2-7; D perhaps matches TRBD1 (5 bases). V dropped 7 bases and J dropped 7 bases, with 11 bases sitting between them. The germline gives CDR1 MNHEY, CDR2 SVGAGI. The CDR3 is made up of 11 amino acids.

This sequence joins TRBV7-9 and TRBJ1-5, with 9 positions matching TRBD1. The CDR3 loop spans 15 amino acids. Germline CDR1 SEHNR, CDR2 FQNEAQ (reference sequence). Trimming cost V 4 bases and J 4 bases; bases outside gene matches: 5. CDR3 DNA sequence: TGTGCCAGCAGCTCGTCCGGGACAGGGAATCAGCCCCAGCATTTT. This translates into CASSSSGTGNQPQHF.

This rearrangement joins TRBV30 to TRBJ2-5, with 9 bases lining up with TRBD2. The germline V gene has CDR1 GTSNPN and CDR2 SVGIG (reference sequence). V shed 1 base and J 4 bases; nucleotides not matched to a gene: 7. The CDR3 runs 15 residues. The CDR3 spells CAWSEDSTSGETQYF. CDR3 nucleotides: TGTGCCTGGAGTGAGGACTCGACTAGCGGAGAGACCCAGTACTTC. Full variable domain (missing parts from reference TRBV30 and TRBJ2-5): SQTIHQWPATLVQPVGSPLSLECTVEGTSNPNLYWYRQAAGRGLQLLFYSVGIGQISSEVPQNLSASRPQDRQFILSSKKLLLSDSGFYLCAWSEDSTSGETQYFGPGTRLLVL.